This T cell receptor beta chain was observed in a study of blood T cell repertoires in COVID-19. Looking at the study overall: Acute-phase and convalescent COVID-19 samples originated in the United States, Italy and Spain. T cells, B-cell-depleted T cells, or PBMCs supplied cDNA or gDNA.

CDR1 WNHNN and CDR2 SYGVQD come from the germline V gene (reference sequence). The CDR3 is 17 amino acids. Deletions cut 0 bases from V and 4 bases from J, with 15 bases between. Methods used by the authors: Nucleated cell counts were estimated from reference gene primer amplification. Repertoires were generated with immunoSEQ multiplex PCR, while TCRdb's copy carries only in-frame clones and drops some. V and J calls and clone size are as listed in that table; D and trimming were resolved from the DNA. The repertoire holds some 200,000 clones, with about 87% as singletons. The rearrangement joins TRBV10-1 to TRBJ2-2; D remains unclear. Sequenced input: peripheral blood. This receptor was identified in a man aged 35-49 years with active or convalescent COVID-19. Here the CDR3 reads CASSESESGFFTGELFF. The CDR3 region has the DNA TGCGCCAGCAGTGAGTCCGAATCAGGCTTCTTCACCGGGGAGCTGTTTTTT.